This TCR beta chain was identified during a study of blood T cell repertoires in COVID-19. Study context: Samples taken during acute and convalescent COVID-19 were collected in the United States, Italy and Spain. The cDNA or gDNA used as material had been derived from T cells, B-cell-depleted T cells, or PBMCs.

The CDR3 runs 12 residues. The V gene lost 3 bases and the J gene lost 11 bases, with 13 bases spanning the gap. Authors' processing steps: Counts of nucleated cells, estimated from reference gene primer amplification, were obtained. Here immunoSEQ multiplex PCR was the method, and the copy in TCRdb shows in-frame clones only, minus some. V, J and clone size reflect that table, while D and trimming were determined from the DNA. The table has 110,000 to 150,000 clones, roughly four fifths seen once. This TCR came from a human donor in a cohort sampled during active COVID-19. Sequencing was done on a sample of peripheral blood. The V call is TRBV12-3 or TRBV12-4, the J call TRBJ1-1; D may be TRBD1 (5 bases). The CDR3 nucleotides are TGTGCCAGCAGTTTCGGGCCGGGGGACGCTTTCTTT. It encodes CASSFGPGDAFF.